Listed below are T cell receptor beta chains from one sample, sequenced in a study of post-analysis software for immune sequencing data. TCRdb itself ran the PCR reads through MiXCR, one entry per CDR3 protein. The table has 820,000 or so distinct CDR3 sequences, approximately 53% seen once. Material for sequencing was blood. These receptors all stem from a girl under 18 with multiple sclerosis. The CDR3 runs from the conserved cysteine through the conserved F or W. A D gene is named only where the DNA matches it firmly. Part of the rows lack a size; the others show once, few, many or a class for expanded clones.

TRBD1	NA	TRBV29-1	TRBJ2-1	CSVGRDRVYNEQFF	TGCAGCGTTGGTCGGGACAGGGTCTACAATGAGCAGTTCTTC
TRBD1	NA	TRBV27	TRBJ1-2	CASRTKLRDRGLLFNYGYTF	TGTGCCAGCAGGACCAAACTCCGGGACAGGGGGCTACTCTTTAACTATGGCTACACCTTC
TRBD2	few	TRBV6-1	TRBJ2-2	CASSPRVLAGESVTGELFF	TGTGCCAGCAGTCCTAGAGTCTTAGCGGGAGAATCGGTCACCGGGGAGCTGTTTTTT
NA	NA	TRBV5-1	TRBJ1-2	CASSLGSTSHGYTF	TGCGCCAGCAGCTTGGGCTCCACCTCCCATGGCTACACCTTC
TRBD2	NA	TRBV12-3/TRBV12-4	TRBJ2-7	CASKRLAGPYEQYF	TGTGCCAGCAAAAGACTAGCGGGACCCTACGAGCAGTACTTC
NA	once	TRBV15	TRBJ1-1	CATSSRQGPNTEAFF	TGTGCCACCAGCAGCAGGCAGGGTCCGAACACTGAAGCTTTCTTT
NA	NA	TRBV3-1	TRBJ2-1	CASSQAAGDNEQFF	TGTGCCAGCAGCCAAGCGGCCGGAGACAATGAGCAGTTCTTC
NA	NA	TRBV29-1	TRBJ2-3	CSVPRQGNTDTQYF	TGCAGCGTCCCTCGGCAGGGGAACACAGATACGCAGTATTTT
NA	NA	TRBV4-2	TRBJ2-7	CASSQVPWGAHEQYF	TGTGCCAGCAGCCAAGTTCCCTGGGGGGCCCACGAGCAGTACTTC
TRBD1	NA	TRBV7-9	TRBJ2-7	CASSFDRGEILSSYEQYF	TGTGCCAGCAGCTTTGACAGGGGGGAAATTCTGAGCTCCTACGAGCAGTACTTC
TRBD2	NA	TRBV6-5	TRBJ2-1	CASSPELGRANEQFF	TGTGCCAGCAGCCCCGAGCTCGGGAGGGCTAATGAGCAGTTCTTC
TRBD2	few	TRBV5-1	TRBJ2-3	CASSLPSGGDSDTQYF	TGCGCCAGCAGCCTACCCAGCGGGGGGGATTCAGATACGCAGTATTTT
NA	few	TRBV20-1	TRBJ2-3	CSARGATDTQYF	TGCAGTGCTAGGGGGGCCACGGATACGCAGTATTTT
NA	NA	TRBV9	TRBJ2-7	CASSVELSSYEQYF	TGTGCCAGCAGCGTAGAGTTGAGCTCCTACGAGCAGTACTTC
NA	few	TRBV6-6	TRBJ2-5	CASTSPGGSLQETQYF	TGTGCCAGCACCTCCCCCGGCGGCAGTTTACAAGAGACCCAGTACTTC
NA	NA	TRBV6-2/TRBV6-3	TRBJ2-3	CASSYSSSRDTQYF	TGTGCCAGCAGTTACTCCTCGAGTCGGGATACGCAGTATTTT
TRBD2	NA	TRBV2	TRBJ2-7	CASSPGLRTSGTGQYF	TGTGCCAGCAGCCCCGGATTAAGGACTAGCGGTACCGGGCAGTACTTC
TRBD1	NA	TRBV5-1	TRBJ2-3	CASSEGASTDTQYF	TGCGCCAGCAGCGAGGGGGCTAGCACAGATACGCAGTATTTT
TRBD2	NA	TRBV15	TRBJ2-5	CATSTRLAGGRETQYF	TGTGCCACCAGCACTCGACTAGCGGGGGGGCGAGAGACCCAGTACTTC
NA	NA	TRBV5-1	TRBJ2-7	CASAFKGRGDGEQYF	TGCGCCAGCGCCTTTAAAGGGCGAGGGGATGGAGAGCAGTACTTC
TRBD2	NA	TRBV10-3	TRBJ2-5	CAISESTSGGLETQYF	TGTGCCATCAGTGAGTCAACTAGCGGGGGACTGGAGACCCAGTACTTC
NA	few	TRBV12-3/TRBV12-4	TRBJ2-7	CASSLTQSRYEQYF	TGTGCCAGCAGTTTAACACAGAGTCGCTACGAGCAGTACTTC
TRBD1	NA	TRBV5-1	TRBJ2-1	CASSLRGQGGIEQFF	TGCGCCAGCAGCTTGAGGGGACAGGGCGGGATTGAGCAGTTCTTC
NA	NA	TRBV7-9	TRBJ1-2	CASSVDTYGYTF	TGTGCCAGCAGCGTGGACACATATGGCTACACCTTC
TRBD2	NA	TRBV20-1	TRBJ2-5	CSARGTSGAPQETQYF	TGCAGTGCTAGGGGGACTAGCGGCGCTCCCCAAGAGACCCAGTACTTC
NA	few	TRBV15	TRBJ2-4	CATSSLAAREQYF	TGTGCCACCAGCTCGCTCGCGGCTCGGGAGCAGTACTTC
NA	NA	TRBV6-1	TRBJ2-3	CASSEGGGSLTDTQYF	TGTGCCAGCAGTGAAGGTGGCGGGTCGCTCACAGATACGCAGTATTTT
NA	NA	TRBV7-3	TRBJ2-2	CASSSGTLRGTGELFF	TGTGCCAGCAGCTCCGGGACTTTAAGGGGCACCGGGGAGCTGTTTTTT
NA	NA	TRBV7-9	TRBJ1-5	CASLDTTSGQEQPQHF	TGTGCCAGCTTAGATACGACCTCAGGGCAGGAACAGCCCCAGCATTTT
NA	NA	TRBV20-1	TRBJ2-5	CSARDLRRGAQETQYF	TGCAGTGCTAGAGATCTTCGGCGGGGCGCCCAAGAGACCCAGTACTTC
TRBD2	NA	TRBV20-1	TRBJ2-7	CSARDSQRDISYEQYF	TGCAGTGCTAGAGATAGCCAGCGGGATATCTCCTACGAGCAGTACTTC
NA	once	TRBV7-9	TRBJ1-5	CASSTRENQPQHF	TGTGCCAGCAGCACGCGGGAAAATCAGCCCCAGCATTTT
NA	NA	TRBV11-2	TRBJ2-6	CASSLGPRNPSGANVLTF	TGTGCCAGCAGCTTAGGACCTAGAAATCCCTCTGGGGCCAACGTCCTGACTTTC